These 14 T cell receptor beta chains share one sample of origin, sequenced in a study of blood T cell repertoires in COVID-19. Clones were read by immunoSEQ multiplex PCR, and TCRdb kept only the in-frame ones, dropping some. Here the sample spans fewer than 250,000 clones, 83% being singletons. Sample: peripheral blood. The receptors originated from a woman aged 50 to 65 with acute or convalescent COVID-19.

The V call is TRBV28, the J call TRBJ1-1; 8 bases fit TRBD1. J gave up 8 bases and V 8 bases, and 4 bases lay outside the gene matches. Germline CDR1 and CDR2: MDHEN and SYDVKM. The CDR3 is 11 residues long. The CDR3 reads CASQGAAEAFF. CDR3 coding DNA: TGTGCCAGCCAGGGGGCGGCGGAAGCTTTCTTT.

The chain carries TRBV9 and TRBJ2-5; D unclear. Germline assignment: CDR1 SGDLS and CDR2 YYNGEE. The V and J ends lost 0 bases and 4 bases respectively, with 10 bases between them. This CDR3 contains 14 residues. The CDR3 loop is CASSVDLSGETQYF. The CDR3 bases are TGTGCCAGCAGCGTAGACCTGTCGGGAGAGACCCAGTACTTC.

J is TRBJ2-1 and V is TRBV20-1, with D perhaps matching TRBD2 (6 bases). Trimming removed 3 bases at V and 6 bases at J, with 12 bases between. In germline, CDR1 is DFQATT, CDR2 SNEGSKA (reference sequence). This CDR3 contains 13 residues. The CDR3 spells CSASWGGGNEQFF. DNA for the CDR3: TGCAGTGCTAGTTGGGGAGGAGGCAATGAGCAGTTCTTC.

In this sample, this clone turned up a few times. This chain connects TRBV5-1 to TRBJ1-6; 7 bases agree with TRBD1. V lost 0 bases to trimming and J lost 10 bases; unmatched junction nucleotides: 7. Germline V gene data show CDR1 as SGHRS and CDR2 as YFSETQ. The CDR3 extends over 15 amino acids. The DNA of the CDR3 is TGCGCCAGCAGCTTGGAACAGGGGTCTAACTCACCCCTCCACTTT. This encodes CASSLEQGSNSPLHF.

This chain joins TRBV2 and TRBJ1-2; D is uncertain. This CDR3 has 18 residues. Germline V CDR1 and CDR2: SNHLY, FYNNEI. Trimming took off 6 bases at V and 4 bases at J, with 27 bases between the two ends. The CDR3 DNA is TGTGCCAGCAGGAAACGAGGATCTGCACCCCCTCGAGGCTATGGCTACACCTTC. Its protein is CASRKRGSAPPRGYGYTF.

The chain joins TRBV19 to TRBJ2-7, with D unresolved. The CDR3 sequence is 17 residues long. CDR1 LNHDA and CDR2 SQIVND come from the germline V gene (reference sequence). Trimming took 3 bases from V and 1 from J, leaving 19 bases between them. This CDR3 is CASSIRARRFESYEQYF. CDR3 sequence (DNA): TGTGCCAGTAGTATCAGAGCCAGGCGCTTTGAGTCCTACGAGCAGTACTTC.

The chain combines TRBV11-2 with TRBJ1-2, with D possibly matching TRBD1 (6 bases). V lost 4 bases and J lost 7, with 22 bases in between. The germline gives CDR1 SGHAT, CDR2 FQNNGV. The CDR3 runs 16 residues. The CDR3 region is CASSSPRGLLESGYTF. In nucleotides, the CDR3 is TGTGCCAGCAGCTCCCCGAGGGGGTTGCTCGAATCTGGCTACACCTTC.

The chain recombines TRBV9 with TRBJ2-5; 12 positions match TRBD2. After removal of 0 bases from V and 3 bases from J, the junction contained 3 bases not matched to a gene. The CDR3 has 16 residues. Germline-derived CDR1 and CDR2 are SGDLS and YYNGEE. The CDR3 loop is CASSVGTSGAKETQYF. The DNA for the CDR3 is TGTGCCAGCAGCGTAGGGACTAGCGGGGCAAAAGAGACCCAGTACTTC.

The rearrangement joins TRBV7-2 to TRBJ1-1; D unclear. Trimming shortened V by 4 bases and J by 1 base, and 7 bases separated the two germline ends. Per germline, CDR1 SGHTA and CDR2 FQGNSA. The CDR3 totals 13 residues. CDR3 in amino acids: CASSSAENTEAFF. The CDR3 region has the DNA TGTGCCAGCAGCTCGGCGGAGAACACTGAAGCTTTCTTT.

The chain carries TRBV10-2 and TRBJ2-7, with 7 bases aligning to TRBD2. The CDR3 covers 16 residues. The germline CDR1 and CDR2 sequences are WSHSY and SAAADI. Trimming took 2 bases from V and 2 from J; bases not matched to a gene: 9. The CDR3 reads CASSERSSGYPYEQYF. The CDR3 nucleotides are TGCGCCAGCAGTGAGCGGTCTAGCGGTTATCCCTACGAGCAGTACTTC.

This chain joins TRBV3-1 (or the pseudogene TRBV3-2) and TRBJ1-2; 8 nucleotides match TRBD1. The germline V gene has CDR1 LGHDT and CDR2 YNNKEL (reference sequence). After removal of 4 bases from V and 5 bases from J, the junction contained 9 bases not matched to a gene. The CDR3 contains 15 residues. The CDR3 bases are TGTGCCAGCAGCCGATCAATCGGACAGGGTTATGGCTACACCTTC. Residues: CASSRSIGQGYGYTF.

The genes are TRBV9 and TRBJ1-1; 9 nucleotides line up with TRBD1. The CDR3 has 15 amino acids. Germline V CDR1 and CDR2: SGDLS, YYNGEE. Losses at the gene ends were 5 bases for V and 4 bases for J; bases not matched to a gene: 9. CDR3 DNA: TGTGCCAGCAGTTCTTACAGGGGGCTGAGCACTGAAGCTTTCTTT. Translated: CASSSYRGLSTEAFF.

This rearrangement joins TRBV30 to TRBJ1-2; D unresolved. Per the germline V gene, CDR1 is GTSNPN and CDR2 is SVGIG (reference sequence). V dropped 1 base and J dropped 5 bases, with 11 bases sitting between them. The length of the CDR3 is 13 residues. The CDR3 loop is CAWSALRVYGYTF. In nucleotides, the CDR3 is TGTGCCTGGAGTGCTTTGAGGGTTTATGGCTACACCTTC.

The chain recombines TRBV3-1 (or the pseudogene TRBV3-2) with TRBJ2-1; TRBD1 is a possible D gene (5 bases). Germline CDR1 is LGHDT and CDR2 is YNNKEL (reference sequence). V was shortened by 4 bases and J by 1 base, with 17 bases between the two germline ends. This CDR3 is built from 17 residues. Written as DNA, the CDR3 is TGTGCCAGCAGCCGAATTACGCGAACAGGATCCTACAATGAGCAGTTCTTC. This sequence encodes CASSRITRTGSYNEQFF.